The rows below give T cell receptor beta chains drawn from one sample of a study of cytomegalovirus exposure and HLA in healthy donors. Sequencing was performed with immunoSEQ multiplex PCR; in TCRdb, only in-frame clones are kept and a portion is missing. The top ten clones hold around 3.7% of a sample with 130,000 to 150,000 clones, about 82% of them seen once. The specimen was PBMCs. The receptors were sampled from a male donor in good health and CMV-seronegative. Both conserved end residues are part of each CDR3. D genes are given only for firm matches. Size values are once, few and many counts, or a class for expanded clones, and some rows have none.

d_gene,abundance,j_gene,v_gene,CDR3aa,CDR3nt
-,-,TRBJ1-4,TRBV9,CASSVGGDGTNEKLFF,TGTGCCAGCAGCGTAGGGGGAGACGGTACTAATGAAAAACTGTTTTTT
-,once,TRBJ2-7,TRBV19,CASSVNYEQYF,TGTGCCAGTAGTGTTAACTACGAGCAGTACTTC
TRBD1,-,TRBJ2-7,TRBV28,CASSYGTGQSEQYF,TGTGCCAGCAGCTATGGGACAGGGCAGTCCGAGCAGTACTTC
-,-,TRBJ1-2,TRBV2,CASSETPTANYGYTF,TGTGCCAGCAGTGAAACCCCGACAGCTAACTATGGCTACACCTTC
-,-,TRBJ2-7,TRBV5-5,CASSLEVAVPYEQYF,TGTGCCAGCAGCTTGGAGGTAGCGGTTCCATACGAGCAGTACTTC
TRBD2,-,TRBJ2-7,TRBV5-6,CASSLEEAGAYEQYF,TGTGCCAGCAGCTTGGAGGAGGCGGGAGCCTACGAGCAGTACTTC
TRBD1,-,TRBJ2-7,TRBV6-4,CASSDRTGREQYF,TGTGCCAGCAGCGATCGGACAGGACGCGAGCAGTACTTC
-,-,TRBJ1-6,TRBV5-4,CASSYPDGSSYNSPLHF,TGTGCCAGCAGCTACCCGGACGGGAGCTCCTATAATTCACCCCTCCACTTT
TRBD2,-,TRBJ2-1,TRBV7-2,CASSAPGLADNEQFF,TGTGCCAGCAGCGCTCCGGGACTAGCGGACAATGAGCAGTTCTTC
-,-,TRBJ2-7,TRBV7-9,CSSSFVGRAEQYF,TGTTCCAGCAGCTTCGTCGGCAGGGCCGAGCAGTACTTC
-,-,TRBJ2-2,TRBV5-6,CASSFGSGGGTGELFF,TGTGCCAGCAGCTTCGGGTCGGGGGGCGGAACCGGGGAGCTGTTTTTT
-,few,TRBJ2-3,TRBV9,CASSVDWSPTSTDTQYF,TGTGCCAGCAGCGTAGATTGGAGTCCCACAAGCACAGATACGCAGTATTTT
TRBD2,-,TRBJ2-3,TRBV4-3,CASSRGTSGRSDTQYF,TGCGCCAGCAGCCGTGGGACTAGCGGGAGGTCAGATACGCAGTATTTT
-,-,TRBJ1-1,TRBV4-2,CASSQVGENTEAFF,TGTGCCAGCAGCCAAGTCGGAGAGAACACTGAAGCTTTCTTT
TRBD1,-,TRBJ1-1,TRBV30,CAWSNRGHTEAFF,TGTGCCTGGAGTAACAGGGGGCACACTGAAGCTTTCTTT
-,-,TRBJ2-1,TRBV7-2,CASSLRVLKGGIIQFF,TGTGCCAGCAGTCTCAGGGTTTTAAAGGGAGGAATTATACAGTTCTTC
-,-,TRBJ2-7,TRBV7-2,CASSRRGAYEQYF,TGTGCCAGCAGCCGGCGGGGAGCCTACGAGCAGTACTTC
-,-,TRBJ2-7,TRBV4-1,CASSQGVGGGEQYF,TGCGCCAGCAGCCAGGGAGTCGGGGGAGGCGAGCAGTACTTC
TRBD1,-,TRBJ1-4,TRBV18,CASSAGTGIEKLFF,TGTGCCAGCTCAGCCGGGACAGGGATTGAAAAACTGTTTTTT
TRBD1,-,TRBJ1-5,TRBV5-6,CASSVGQQNQPQHF,TGTGCCAGCAGCGTGGGACAGCAAAATCAGCCCCAGCATTTT
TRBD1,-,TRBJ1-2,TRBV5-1,CASSQTGAGDGYTF,TGCGCCAGCAGCCAGACAGGGGCGGGGGATGGCTACACCTTC
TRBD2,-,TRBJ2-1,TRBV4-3,CASSQAHPSGPYNEQFF,TGCGCCAGCAGCCAAGCCCATCCTAGCGGGCCTTACAATGAGCAGTTCTTC
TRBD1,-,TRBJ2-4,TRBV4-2,CASSPGQDLAKNIQYF,TGTGCCAGCAGCCCTGGACAGGACCTAGCCAAAAACATTCAGTACTTC
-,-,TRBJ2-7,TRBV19,CASPPGEQYF,TGTGCCAGTCCCCCGGGGGAGCAGTACTTC
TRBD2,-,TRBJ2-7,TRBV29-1,CSVRTSGGYEQYF,TGCAGCGTTAGAACTAGCGGGGGATACGAGCAGTACTTC
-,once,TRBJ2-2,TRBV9,CASSVAAGNTGELFF,TGTGCCAGCAGCGTAGCGGCAGGCAACACCGGGGAGCTGTTTTTT
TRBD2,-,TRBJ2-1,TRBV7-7,CASSLGTSGRVNEQFF,TGTGCCAGCAGCTTGGGAACTAGCGGGAGAGTGAATGAGCAGTTCTTC
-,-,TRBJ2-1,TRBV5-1,CASSLLATSRRGDEQFF,TGCGCCAGCAGCTTGTTAGCGACATCTCGCCGCGGGGATGAGCAGTTCTTC
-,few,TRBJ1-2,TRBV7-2,CASSFTNLNYGYTF,TGTGCCAGCAGCTTCACAAATCTTAACTATGGCTACACCTTC
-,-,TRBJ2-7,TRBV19,CASSITGSSSYEQYF,TGTGCCAGTAGTATAACAGGTTCGTCGTCCTACGAGCAGTACTTC
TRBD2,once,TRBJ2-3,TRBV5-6,CASSGSGRATDTQYF,TGTGCCAGCAGCGGTAGCGGGAGGGCGACAGATACGCAGTATTTT
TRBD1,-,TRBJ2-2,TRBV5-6,CASSHGTGGAGGELFF,TGTGCCAGCAGCCACGGGACAGGGGGCGCCGGCGGGGAGCTGTTTTTT
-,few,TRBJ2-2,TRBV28,CASRVSGTNTGELFF,TGTGCCAGCAGGGTTTCGGGGACGAACACCGGGGAGCTGTTTTTT
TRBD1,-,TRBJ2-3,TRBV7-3,CASSLGQGVPQYF,TGTGCCAGCAGCTTAGGACAGGGGGTTCCGCAGTATTTT
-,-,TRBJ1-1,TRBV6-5,CASARWEKDTEAFF,TGTGCCAGCGCCCGGTGGGAGAAGGACACTGAAGCTTTCTTT
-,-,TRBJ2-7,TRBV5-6,CASSLGSTYEQYF,TGTGCCAGCAGCTTGGGTAGTACTTACGAGCAGTACTTC
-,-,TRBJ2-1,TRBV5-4,CASSLGVDYYNEQFF,TGTGCCAGCAGCTTGGGGGTAGACTATTACAATGAGCAGTTCTTC
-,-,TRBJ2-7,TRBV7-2,CASSSGLQAYEQYF,TGTGCCAGCAGCTCCGGCCTACAGGCCTACGAGCAGTACTTC
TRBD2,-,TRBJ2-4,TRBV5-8,CASSGGLAGGAKNIQYF,TGTGCCAGCAGCGGGGGGCTAGCGGGGGGAGCCAAAAACATTCAGTACTTC
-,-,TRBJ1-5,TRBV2,CASSERQAYNQPQHF,TGTGCCAGCAGTGAAAGACAGGCCTACAATCAGCCCCAGCATTTT